A single sample is the source of the 16 T cell receptor beta chains below, sequenced in a study of T cell repertoires in cytomegalovirus infection. TCRdb recomputed calls from the reads with MiXCR, one row per CDR3 protein. The sample holds 490,000 or so distinct CDR3 sequences, about 11% seen once. Material: PBMCs. Source of these receptors: a human donor in good health (CMV status not recorded). Some clones in this sample may be carry-over from other donors' samples.

This clonotype has a handful of counts. The CDR3: CASTVLGMNTEAFF. In nucleotides, the CDR3 is TGTGCCAGCACTGTGCTGGGGATGAACACTGAAGCTTTCTTT. The gene calls are TRBV5-6 and TRBJ1-1; D uncertain. This CDR3 is built from 14 residues. V lost 6 bases and J lost 0, with 12 bases in between. The germline V gene encodes CDR1 SGHDT and CDR2 YYEEEE.

This sequence joins TRBV12-3 or TRBV12-4 and TRBJ2-7, with D possibly TRBD1 on 7 matching bases. The V end lost 1 base, the J end lost 6 bases, and 16 bases lay between the germline ends. CDR3 size: 15 residues. The CDR3 bases are TGTGCCAGCAGTTTAGAGGGCAGGGGGGTCGCCGAGCAGTACTTC. Translating gives CASSLEGRGVAEQYF.

This clonotype was recorded at least ten times. V and J are TRBV12-5 and TRBJ1-4; D gene ambiguous. The CDR3 has 11 residues. With 7 bases removed from V and 10 bases from J, the gap between germline ends came to 10 bases. CDR1 and CDR2 (germline): LGHNT, FRNRAP. The CDR3 sequence: CASALLGKLFF. DNA for the CDR3: TGTGCTAGTGCCCTCCTTGGAAAACTGTTTTTT.

This clonotype was picked up many times. J is TRBJ2-7 and V is TRBV7-2; a weak D match, TRBD2 (5 bases). The ends were cut back, 7 bases at V and 3 bases at J, with 13 bases in the middle. CDR3 size: 13 residues. Germline V lookup: CDR1 SGHTA, CDR2 FQGNSA. CDR3 amino acids: CASTRPGIYEQYF. CDR3 DNA sequence: TGTGCCAGCACCCGGCCGGGAATCTACGAGCAGTACTTC.

The V call is TRBV14, the J call TRBJ2-1; D is tentatively TRBD1 or TRBD2 (6 bases each). V was cut by 1 base and J by 6 bases, with 13 bases left in between. The V gene's germline CDR1 is SGHDN and CDR2 FVKESK. The CDR3 contains 15 residues. For the CDR3, the DNA is TGTGCCAGCAGCCAAGTCGGGGGCAAGGCCAATGAGCAGTTCTTC. Its protein product is CASSQVGGKANEQFF.

This clonotype has ten or more counts. The rearrangement uses TRBV19 and TRBJ1-2; TRBD1 agrees at 8 bases. CDR3 length: 16 amino acids. Germline CDR1 LNHDA, CDR2 SQIVND (reference sequence). V lost 4 bases to trimming and J lost 4 bases; unmatched junction nucleotides: 11. CDR3 in amino acids: CASSRIAGGESYGYTF. Written as DNA, the CDR3 is TGTGCCAGTAGTAGGATCGCAGGGGGCGAGAGCTATGGCTACACCTTC. Looking up the rest from reference TRBV19 and TRBJ1-2 gives the full variable domain: DGGITQSPKYLFRKEGQNVTLSCEQNLNHDAMYWYRQDPGQGLRLIYYSQIVNDFQKGDIAEGYSVSREKKESFPLTVTSAQKNPTAFYLCASSRIAGGESYGYTFGSGTRLTVV.

This clonotype was counted at least ten times. This chain links TRBV4-1 with TRBJ2-3; 9 bases map to TRBD2. Germline CDR1 reads MGHRA; CDR2 reads YSYEKL. V shed 1 base and J 1 base; nucleotides not matched to a gene: 6. The CDR3 is 17 residues long. For the CDR3, the DNA is TGCGCCAGCAGCCAAGTAGGGCGGGAGGGGGGCACAGATACGCAGTATTTT. This translates into CASSQVGREGGTDTQYF.

The rearrangement uses TRBV19 and TRBJ2-7; the D is unclear. This CDR3 has 19 amino acids. CDR1 and CDR2 from the germline V gene are LNHDA and SQIVND (reference sequence). Between the trimmed V and J ends, which lost 2 bases and 0 bases, there was a span of 23 bases. CDR3 bases: TGTGCCAGTAGTATAATCTCCCCCTTAGGCGGATCTTACTCCTACGAGCAGTACTTC. Residues: CASSIISPLGGSYSYEQYF. Full variable domain (remainder filled in from reference TRBV19 and TRBJ2-7): DGGITQSPKYLFRKEGQNVTLSCEQNLNHDAMYWYRQDPGQGLRLIYYSQIVNDFQKGDIAEGYSVSREKKESFPLTVTSAQKNPTAFYLCASSIISPLGGSYSYEQYFGPGTRLTVT.

This clonotype occurred a few times. V and J are TRBV10-3 and TRBJ2-2, with TRBD2 matching 10 bases. With V trimmed by 1 base and J by 5 bases, 1 base remained unmatched. CDR1 is ENHRY, CDR2 SYGVKD, per germline. The CDR3 loop spans 15 amino acids. CDR3 in amino acids: CAISELGLATGELFF. The CDR3 nucleotides read TGTGCCATCAGTGAGTTGGGACTAGCGACCGGGGAGCTGTTTTTT.

The V gene is TRBV18, the J gene TRBJ2-5; D uncertain. There are 13 residues in the CDR3. V lost 4 bases and J 1 base, leaving 7 bases between the germline ends. Germline V lookup: CDR1 KGHSH, CDR2 LQKENI. The CDR3 DNA follows: TGTGCCAGCTCACAAACCCTCCAAGAGACCCAGTACTTC. Amino acids: CASSQTLQETQYF.

This clonotype came up many times. The J gene is TRBJ1-1, the V gene TRBV28; no firm D call. V was shortened by 5 bases and J by 5 bases, with 9 bases between the two germline ends. Germline CDR1 MDHEN, CDR2 SYDVKM. The CDR3 is 12 residues long. As DNA, the CDR3 is TGTGCCAGCAGTCTACTGAGAACTGAAGCTTTCTTT. This translates into CASSLLRTEAFF.

This clonotype was observed many times. The J gene is TRBJ2-3, the V gene TRBV11-2, with 14 bases aligning to TRBD2. The junction had 9 bases not matched to a gene; V was cut back by 3 bases and J by 1 base. Germline V gives CDR1 SGHAT, CDR2 FQNNGV. The CDR3 contains 19 residues. The CDR3 here is CASSFSTSGRGFGTDTQYF. CDR3 DNA: TGTGCCAGCAGCTTCTCGACTAGCGGGAGGGGATTTGGCACAGATACGCAGTATTTT.

J is TRBJ2-3 and V is TRBV20-1; D gene ambiguous. Germline-derived CDR1 and CDR2 are DFQATT and SNEGSKA (reference sequence). This CDR3 spans 13 amino acids. V lost 0 bases, J lost 3 bases, and 7 bases lay in between. CDR3 protein: CSARDSPTDTQYF. In DNA, the CDR3 is TGCAGTGCTAGAGATTCCCCGACAGATACGCAGTATTTT.

This clonotype turned up a few times. The genes are TRBV20-1 and TRBJ1-3; D might be TRBD1 (6 bases). Germline CDR1 DFQATT, CDR2 SNEGSKA (reference sequence). The CDR3 sequence is 12 residues long. V shed 4 bases and J shed 2 bases, with 6 bases lying between them. The CDR3, as DNA: TGCAGTGCTACAGGGGCTGGAAACACCATATATTTT. Protein product: CSATGAGNTIYF.

This clonotype was observed many times. This chain links TRBV20-1 with TRBJ2-1; 12 nucleotides align to TRBD2. The CDR3 runs to 15 residues. J lost 8 bases, V lost 4 bases, and 9 bases had no gene match. Per germline, CDR1 DFQATT and CDR2 SNEGSKA (reference sequence). The CDR3 nucleotides are TGCAGTGCTAACCCGACTAGCGGGAGTGTAGATGAGCAGTTCTTC. It encodes CSANPTSGSVDEQFF.

This clonotype was detected many times. The rearrangement uses TRBV5-8 and TRBJ2-5; 14 bases are shared with TRBD2. This CDR3 contains 17 residues. The J segment lost 1 base and the V segment lost 4 bases, leaving 6 bases of the junction unmatched. The germline CDR1 and CDR2 sequences are SGHTS and YDEGEE. The CDR3 is CASSQGLAGEFQETQYF. The CDR3 DNA reads as TGTGCCAGCAGCCAGGGACTAGCGGGGGAGTTCCAAGAGACCCAGTACTTC.